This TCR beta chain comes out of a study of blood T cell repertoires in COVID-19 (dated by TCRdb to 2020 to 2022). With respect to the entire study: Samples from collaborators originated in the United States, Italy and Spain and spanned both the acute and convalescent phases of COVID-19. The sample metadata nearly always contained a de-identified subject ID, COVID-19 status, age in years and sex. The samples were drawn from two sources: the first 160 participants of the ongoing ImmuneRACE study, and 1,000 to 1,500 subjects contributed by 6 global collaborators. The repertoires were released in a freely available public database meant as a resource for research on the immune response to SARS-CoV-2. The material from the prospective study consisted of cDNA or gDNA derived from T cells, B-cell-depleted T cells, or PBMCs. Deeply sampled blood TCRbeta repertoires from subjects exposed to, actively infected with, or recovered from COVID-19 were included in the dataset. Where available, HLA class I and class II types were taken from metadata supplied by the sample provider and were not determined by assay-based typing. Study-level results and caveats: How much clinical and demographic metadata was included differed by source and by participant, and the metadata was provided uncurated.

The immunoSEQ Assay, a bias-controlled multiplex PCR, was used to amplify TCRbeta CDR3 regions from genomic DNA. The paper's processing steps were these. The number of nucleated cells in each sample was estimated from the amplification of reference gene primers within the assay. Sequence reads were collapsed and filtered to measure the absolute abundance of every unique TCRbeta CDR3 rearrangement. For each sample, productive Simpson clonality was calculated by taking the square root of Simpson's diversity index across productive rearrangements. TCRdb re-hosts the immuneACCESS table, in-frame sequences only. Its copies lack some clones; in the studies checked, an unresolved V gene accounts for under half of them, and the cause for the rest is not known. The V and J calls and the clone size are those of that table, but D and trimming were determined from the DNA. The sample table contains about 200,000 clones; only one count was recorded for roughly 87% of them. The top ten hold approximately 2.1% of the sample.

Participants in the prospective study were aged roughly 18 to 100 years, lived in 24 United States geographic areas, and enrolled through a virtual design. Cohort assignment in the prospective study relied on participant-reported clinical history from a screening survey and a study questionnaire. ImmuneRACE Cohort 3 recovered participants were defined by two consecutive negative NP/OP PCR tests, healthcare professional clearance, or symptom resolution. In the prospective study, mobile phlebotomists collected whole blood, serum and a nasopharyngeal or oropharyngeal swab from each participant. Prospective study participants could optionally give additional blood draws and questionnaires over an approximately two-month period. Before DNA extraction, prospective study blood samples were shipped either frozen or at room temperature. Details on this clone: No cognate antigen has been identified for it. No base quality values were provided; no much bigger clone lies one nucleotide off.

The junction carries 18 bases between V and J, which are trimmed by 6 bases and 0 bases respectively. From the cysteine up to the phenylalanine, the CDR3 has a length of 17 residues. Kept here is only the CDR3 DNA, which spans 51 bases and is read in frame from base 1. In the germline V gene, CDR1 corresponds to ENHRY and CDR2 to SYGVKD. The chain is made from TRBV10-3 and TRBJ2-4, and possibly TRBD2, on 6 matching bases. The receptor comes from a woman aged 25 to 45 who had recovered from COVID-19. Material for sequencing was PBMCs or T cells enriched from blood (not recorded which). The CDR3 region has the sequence CAISSPGLTLAKNIQYF. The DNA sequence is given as TGTGCCATCAGCTCCCCGGGACTGACACTAGCCAAAAACATTCAGTACTTC.